One sample yielded the 17 T cell receptor beta chains listed below, sequenced in a study of blood T cell repertoires in COVID-19. Only in-frame clones appear in the TCRdb table, and some are missing; sequencing was by immunoSEQ multiplex PCR. Among 250,000 to 350,000 clones listed, roughly 88% were seen once. The sequencing input was peripheral blood. The receptors stem from a woman between 45 and 60 years old with active or convalescent COVID-19.

V is TRBV7-2 and J is TRBJ2-7, with 7 bases identical to TRBD2. The CDR3 runs 13 residues. Germline trimming cut 1 base from V and 6 bases from J; bases unmatched to any gene: 3. Germline V CDR1 and CDR2: SGHTA, FQGNSA. Written as DNA, the CDR3 is TGTGCCAGCAGCTTAGGAGCGGGAAGCGAGCAGTACTTC. Protein product: CASSLGAGSEQYF.

The chain links TRBV7-2 to TRBJ2-3, with TRBD2 identical over 15 bases. This CDR3 region has 18 residues. V shed 4 bases, J shed 5 bases, and the junction held 10 bases outside the gene matches. CDR1 and CDR2 from the germline V gene are SGHTA and FQGNSA. The CDR3, as DNA: TGTGCCAGCAGCTACGGGACTAGCGGGAGGCGACGGGGAGATACGCAGTATTTT. Amino acid sequence: CASSYGTSGRRRGDTQYF. The variable domain in full, with the rest retrieved from reference TRBV7-2 and TRBJ2-3, is GAGVSQSPSNKVTEKGKDVELRCDPISGHTALYWYRQSLGQGLEFLIYFQGNSAPDKSGLPSDRFSAERTGGSVSTLTIQRTQQEDSAVYLCASSYGTSGRRRGDTQYFGPGTRLTVL.

V and J are TRBV5-8 and TRBJ1-1, with unresolved D. Trimming removed 3 bases from V and 0 bases from J, with 6 bases in between. From germline, CDR1 is SGHTS and CDR2 YDEGEE. The CDR3 covers 13 residues. In DNA, the CDR3 is TGTGCCAGCAGCTACAACCTGAACACTGAAGCTTTCTTT. It encodes CASSYNLNTEAFF.

The CDR3 nucleotides are TGTGCCAGCAGCCAAGCGACAGGGGGCCCGGATACGCAGTATTTT. Translating it yields CASSQATGGPDTQYF. This chain links TRBV4-2 with TRBJ2-3; 10 bases match TRBD1. This CDR3 has 15 amino acids. J gave up 6 bases and V 1 base, and 4 bases lay outside the gene matches. Germline CDR1 is LGHNA and CDR2 is YNFKEQ.

The chain links TRBV15 to TRBJ1-1; weak D call: TRBD1 (5 bases). The CDR3 totals 15 residues. Germline values: CDR1 LNHNV, CDR2 YYDKDF (reference sequence). Trimming removed 5 bases from V and 4 bases from J, with 17 bases in between. The CDR3 here is CATSSGPGGGTEAFF. The CDR3 bases are TGTGCCACCAGCTCCGGGCCAGGCGGGGGCACTGAAGCTTTCTTT.

This clone was seen once. This chain joins TRBV5-1 and TRBJ1-6; TRBD1 matches 10 bases. The CDR3 consists of 16 residues. Germline V gene lookup returns CDR1 SGHRS and CDR2 YFSETQ. J gave up 10 bases and V 0 bases, and 7 bases lay outside the gene matches. Here the CDR3 DNA reads TGCGCCAGCAGCTTGGTAGGACAGGGGGGGGACTCACCCCTCCACTTT. As protein: CASSLVGQGGDSPLHF.

The chain links TRBV12-3 or TRBV12-4 to TRBJ1-5; D call uncertain. This CDR3 is 13 amino acids long. V gave up 4 bases and J gave up 5 bases, with 9 bases separating them. The CDR3 bases are TGTGCCAGCAGTTCTACGGTTTATCAGCCCCAGCATTTT. Translated: CASSSTVYQPQHF.

The chain combines TRBV5-6 with TRBJ1-3; 7 nucleotides agree with TRBD1. The trim removed 4 bases at V and 0 bases at J, leaving 7 bases unmatched. Germline V gene lookup returns CDR1 SGHDT and CDR2 YYEEEE. There are 16 residues in the CDR3. The CDR3 loop reads CASSPPGQSSGNTIYF. The CDR3 nucleotides are TGTGCCAGCAGCCCGCCGGGACAGAGCTCTGGAAACACCATATATTTT. Supplemented by reference TRBV5-6 and TRBJ1-3, the full variable domain reads DAGVTQSPTHLIKTRGQQVTLRCSPKSGHDTVSWYQQALGQGPQFIFQYYEEEERQRGNFPDRFSGHQFPNYSSELNVNALLLGDSALYLCASSPPGQSSGNTIYFGEGSWLTVV.

The chain joins TRBV11-3 to TRBJ1-1; a weak D match, TRBD1 (6 bases). The V and J ends lost 4 bases and 1 base respectively, with 7 bases between them. The germline V gene has CDR1 SGHNT and CDR2 YENEEA. The CDR3 extends over 13 amino acids. In DNA form, the CDR3 reads TGTGCCAGCAGCTCGGACAGGAACACTGAAGCTTTCTTT. Translating gives CASSSDRNTEAFF.

This chain joins TRBV5-8 and TRBJ2-1, with D possibly matching TRBD2 (6 bases). Trimming cost V 6 bases and J 4 bases, with 14 bases left between them. Germline V gene data show CDR1 as SGHTS and CDR2 as YDEGEE. CDR3 length: 14 residues. In DNA, the CDR3 is TGTGCCAGCATAGGGACTCCTAGGTACAATGAGCAGTTCTTC. Encoded protein: CASIGTPRYNEQFF.

This chain links TRBV28 with TRBJ1-1; D perhaps matches TRBD1 (5 bases). Germline V gives CDR1 MDHEN, CDR2 SYDVKM. The CDR3 extends over 15 amino acids. The ends were cut back, 6 bases at V and 6 bases at J, with 20 bases in the middle. CDR3 loop: CASSRRGGGRAEAFF. CDR3 DNA: TGTGCCAGCAGCCGTCGAGGCGGGGGAAGGGCTGAAGCTTTCTTT.

The chain is built from TRBV27 and TRBJ1-1, with D tentatively TRBD1 (6 bases). The CDR3 loop spans 14 amino acids. Germline CDR1 and CDR2: MNHEY and SMNVEV (reference sequence). Trimming took off 7 bases at V and 1 base at J, with 13 bases between the two ends. The CDR3: CASMDPGANTEAFF. The CDR3 coding sequence is TGTGCCAGCATGGATCCAGGGGCGAACACTGAAGCTTTCTTT.

The gene calls are TRBV13 and TRBJ2-7; TRBD1 might be the D (6 bases). V lost 0 bases and J lost 4, with 10 bases in between. CDR3 size: 14 residues. Germline assignment: CDR1 PRHDT and CDR2 FYEKMQ (reference sequence). CDR3: CASSLGTGAYEQYF. CDR3 DNA: TGTGCCAGCAGCTTAGGGACAGGAGCGTACGAGCAGTACTTC.

The chain is built from TRBV9 and TRBJ2-1; 9 bases match TRBD1. The CDR3 covers 15 residues. CDR1 and CDR2 from the germline V gene are SGDLS and YYNGEE. The trim removed 3 bases at V and 7 bases at J, leaving 8 bases unmatched. The CDR3 nucleotides are TGTGCCAGCAGCGATCAGGGACAGGGTCCGAATGAGCAGTTCTTC. It encodes CASSDQGQGPNEQFF.

This clone was observed a few times. V and J are TRBV20-1 and TRBJ2-3; 9 bases fit TRBD2. The junction had 5 bases not matched to a gene; V was cut back by 3 bases and J by 1 base. The CDR3 has 15 residues. Germline V gene sequence: CDR1 DFQATT, CDR2 SNEGSKA (reference sequence). CDR3 in amino acids: CSASFLAGRTDTQYF. CDR3 DNA: TGCAGTGCTAGTTTCCTAGCGGGACGCACAGATACGCAGTATTTT.

CDR3 sequence reads: CASSGQLISGANVLTF. Here the CDR3 DNA reads TGTGCCAGCAGCGGCCAGTTAATCTCTGGGGCCAACGTCCTGACTTTC. The V gene is TRBV9, the J gene TRBJ2-6; D not resolved. Trimming removed 3 bases at V and 0 bases at J, with 10 bases between. CDR1 and CDR2 from the germline V gene are SGDLS and YYNGEE. The length of the CDR3 is 16 residues.

This chain uses TRBV6-6 with TRBJ1-2; 9 bases align to TRBD1. V shed 5 bases, J shed 2 bases, and the junction held 6 bases outside the gene matches. The germline V gene encodes CDR1 MNHNY and CDR2 SVGAGI (reference sequence). The CDR3 is 15 residues long. The CDR3 DNA follows: TGTGCCAGCAGTCAGAGGACAGGGGAAAACTATGGCTACACCTTC. Its protein product is CASSQRTGENYGYTF.